This T cell receptor (beta chain) was obtained from a study of cytomegalovirus exposure and HLA in healthy donors. The study, taken as a whole, reports: The authors confirmed in vitro that three CMV-associated chains were specific for CMV antigens. HLA alleles showed associations with 15,000 to 20,000 TCR beta sequences in a later analysis, at a 0.05 false discovery rate.

Use of 60 Vbeta and 13 Jbeta primers characterized the PCR. Clones were sequenced by immunoSEQ multiplex PCR, and TCRdb holds only the in-frame ones, with some missing. This table holds under 200,000 clones. Of note for this clone: As yet, its antigen is unknown.

V lost 3 bases to trimming and J lost 7 bases; unmatched junction nucleotides: 5. The CDR3 covers 15 residues. Germline loops: CDR1 SSHAT, CDR2 FNYEAQ (reference sequence). Sequencing used PBMCs. The sequence came from a young man in good health and CMV-seronegative. This chain connects TRBV7-7 to TRBJ2-1; 11 positions match TRBD1. CDR3 sequence (DNA): TGTGCCAGCAGCTTGGGACAGGGGGTCTATAATGAGCAGTTCTTC. Protein: CASSLGQGVYNEQFF.